These T cell receptor beta chains were read from a single sample in a study of blood T cell repertoires in COVID-19. Libraries were prepared by immunoSEQ multiplex PCR; TCRdb keeps only in-frame clonotypes and omits some of them. The sample records about 140,000 clones, 88% being singletons. Sequenced sample: peripheral blood. The receptor source for this set is a human donor with COVID-19, enrolled during active disease. The donor label of this sample is uncertain. The CDR3 runs from the conserved cysteine through the conserved F or W. The D gene is left open where the match is weak. Clone sizes are given selectively: once, few, many, or a class where the clone is expanded.

TRBJ1-2 NA NA TRBV12-3/TRBV12-4 CASSFGGSGYTF TGTGCCAGCAGTTTCGGGGGATCTGGCTACACCTTC
TRBJ1-5 NA TRBD1 TRBV19 CASSIDGLDRFQPQHF TGTGCCAGTAGTATAGATGGGTTGGACAGGTTCCAGCCCCAGCATTTT
TRBJ2-1 once TRBD2 TRBV6-6 CASSPLGGSNNEQFF TGTGCCAGCAGTCCCCTGGGGGGGAGCAACAATGAGCAGTTCTTC
TRBJ1-1 NA NA TRBV19 CASSRGEGLPLFF TGTGCCAGTAGTAGGGGGGAGGGCCTTCCGCTTTTCTTT
TRBJ2-5 NA TRBD1 TRBV18 CASSKIQGTQETQYF TGTGCCAGCTCAAAGATACAGGGGACCCAAGAGACCCAGTACTTC
TRBJ1-2 NA TRBD1 TRBV13 CASSLARDRVSGYTF TGTGCCAGCAGCTTAGCTCGGGACAGGGTCTCTGGCTACACCTTC
TRBJ1-4 NA NA TRBV6-2/TRBV6-3 CASSKPTEYNEKLFF TGTGCCAGCAGTAAACCGACAGAATATAATGAAAAACTGTTTTTT
TRBJ2-7 NA NA TRBV3-1/TRBV3-2 CASSQDSGGQQYF TGTGCCAGCAGCCAAGATTCGGGCGGGCAGCAGTACTTC
TRBJ1-4 NA TRBD1 TRBV19 CASRYRQGPGDEKLFF TGTGCCAGTAGATATAGACAGGGGCCGGGGGATGAAAAACTGTTTTTT
TRBJ2-7 NA TRBD2 TRBV4-2 CASSQDTGGGVYEQYF TGTGCCAGCAGCCAAGATACCGGCGGGGGGGTCTACGAGCAGTACTTC
TRBJ2-7 NA NA TRBV5-1 CASSHGTSSYEQYF TGCGCCAGCAGCCACGGGACATCCTCCTACGAGCAGTACTTC
TRBJ1-2 NA NA TRBV27 CASSAGGPIYGYTF TGTGCCAGCAGTGCGGGGGGACCGATCTATGGCTACACCTTC
TRBJ1-1 NA TRBD1 TRBV6-5 CASIPGQPNTEAFF TGTGCCAGCATCCCGGGACAGCCGAACACTGAAGCTTTCTTT
TRBJ1-3 NA TRBD1 TRBV29-1 CSVEDPGQGDSGNTIYF TGCAGCGTTGAAGATCCGGGACAGGGTGACTCTGGAAACACCATATATTTT
TRBJ2-5 NA TRBD1 TRBV6-1 CASSDPRGRRTQYF TGTGCCAGCAGTGACCCCAGGGGGCGTAGGACCCAGTACTTC
TRBJ2-1 NA NA TRBV18 CASRTERGYNEQFF TGTGCCAGCCGTACCGAAAGGGGCTACAATGAGCAGTTCTTC
TRBJ1-6 NA NA TRBV3-1/TRBV3-2 CASSQDPRGIHLHF TGTGCCAGCAGCCAAGATCCCCGGGGTATTCACCTCCACTTT
TRBJ2-7 NA TRBD2 TRBV25-1 CASSDTNGGDGRAHEQYF TGTGCCAGCAGTGATACCAACGGGGGCGACGGGAGGGCCCACGAGCAGTACTTC
TRBJ2-7 NA TRBD1 TRBV5-4 CASRRDRGAYEQYF TGTGCCAGCAGGAGGGACAGGGGAGCCTACGAGCAGTACTTC
TRBJ1-2 once NA TRBV10-1 CASSESTGSGYTF TGCGCCAGCAGTGAGTCGACAGGATCTGGCTACACCTTC
TRBJ1-2 NA NA TRBV5-1 CASSGGAGPSDGYTF TGCGCCAGCAGCGGTGGGGCAGGGCCATCCGATGGCTACACCTTC
TRBJ2-1 NA NA TRBV5-4 CASSLGFVGGAPYNEQFF TGTGCCAGCAGCTTGGGCTTTGTCGGCGGCGCCCCTTACAATGAGCAGTTCTTC
TRBJ1-1 NA NA TRBV4-2 CASSRAPEGFGGTEAFF TGTGCCAGCAGCCGAGCTCCCGAGGGGTTCGGGGGGACTGAAGCTTTCTTT
TRBJ1-2 NA TRBD1 TRBV2 CASPGQGDSGYTF TGTGCCAGTCCGGGACAGGGAGATAGTGGCTACACCTTC
TRBJ2-3 once TRBD2 TRBV6-1 CASSEVTSGGLAGVTQYF TGTGCCAGCAGTGAAGTGACTAGCGGGGGGCTCGCGGGCGTTACGCAGTATTTT
TRBJ2-1 NA TRBD2 TRBV19 CASRGALAGVSYNEQFF TGTGCCAGTAGAGGAGCCCTTGCGGGGGTCTCCTACAATGAGCAGTTCTTC
TRBJ2-1 NA TRBD1 TRBV5-4 CASSSGQGAYNEQFF TGTGCCAGCAGCTCCGGACAGGGGGCATACAATGAGCAGTTCTTC
TRBJ1-5 NA TRBD1 TRBV15 CATSRDIIRGPYSNQPQHF TGTGCCACCAGCAGAGACATTATAAGGGGGCCCTATAGCAATCAGCCCCAGCATTTT
TRBJ1-2 NA TRBD1 TRBV29-1 CSVEQGATLDSGYTF TGCAGCGTTGAACAGGGGGCGACGTTGGATTCTGGCTACACCTTC
TRBJ2-3 NA NA TRBV20-1 CSASIRQTDTQYF TGCAGTGCCAGTATCCGACAGACAGATACGCAGTATTTT
TRBJ1-5 NA NA TRBV4-1 CASSPALPQGYSNQPQHF TGCGCCAGCAGTCCCGCCCTCCCCCAGGGTTATAGCAATCAGCCCCAGCATTTT
TRBJ1-1 NA TRBD1 TRBV18 CASSPRGQGVESTEAFF TGTGCCAGCTCACCGAGGGGACAGGGGGTAGAGAGCACTGAAGCTTTCTTT
TRBJ1-2 NA NA TRBV6-4 CASSARGGTGYTF TGTGCCAGCAGTGCCAGAGGGGGAACTGGCTACACCTTC
TRBJ2-2 once TRBD1 TRBV2 CASSKQGTGNTGELFF TGTGCCAGCTCTAAACAAGGGACAGGGAACACCGGGGAGCTGTTTTTT
TRBJ1-5 NA TRBD1 TRBV11-3 CARQGDPTNQPQHF TGTGCCAGACAGGGGGACCCAACTAATCAGCCCCAGCATTTT
TRBJ2-1 NA NA TRBV21-1 CASSKGGGPGYNEQFF TGTGCCAGCAGCAAAGGGGGGGGCCCAGGGTACAATGAGCAGTTCTTC
TRBJ2-1 NA NA TRBV21-1 CAAGNEQFF TGTGCCGCAGGGAATGAGCAGTTCTTC
TRBJ2-6 NA NA TRBV6-5 CASSYSRGSGANVLTF TGTGCCAGCAGTTACTCGAGGGGGTCCGGGGCCAACGTCCTGACTTTC
TRBJ1-4 NA NA TRBV11-2 CASSLEFSFGDEKLFF TGTGCCAGCAGCTTAGAATTCAGCTTCGGGGATGAAAAACTGTTTTTT
TRBJ1-4 NA NA TRBV7-9 CASSSLRGKLFF TGTGCCAGCAGCTCCCTCCGGGGAAAACTGTTTTTT
TRBJ2-1 few NA TRBV21-1 CASSKNSNEQFF TGTGCCAGCAGCAAAAACAGCAATGAGCAGTTCTTC
TRBJ2-7 NA NA TRBV2 CASSGGLNNEQYF TGTGCCAGCAGTGGGGGGCTTAACAACGAGCAGTACTTC
TRBJ2-1 few TRBD2 TRBV6-2/TRBV6-3 CASSVWRGEYNEQFF TGTGCCAGCAGTGTCTGGCGGGGGGAATACAATGAGCAGTTCTTC
TRBJ1-1 NA TRBD1 TRBV6-5 CASSYSGTGFAEAFF TGTGCCAGCAGTTACTCCGGGACAGGGTTCGCTGAAGCTTTCTTT
TRBJ1-1 NA NA TRBV24-1 CATSDQVAGPEAFF TGTGCCACCAGTGATCAGGTGGCGGGTCCTGAAGCTTTCTTT
TRBJ1-2 NA TRBD1 TRBV6-5 CASRYETGGFGYGYTF TGTGCCAGCAGATACGAGACAGGGGGCTTTGGCTATGGCTACACCTTC
TRBJ1-2 NA NA TRBV6-6 CASSLPAGRGYTF TGTGCCAGCAGTTTACCCGCCGGGAGAGGCTACACCTTC
TRBJ2-1 NA TRBD2 TRBV11-3 CASSSGVSGSRDEQFF TGTGCCAGCAGCTCGGGGGTTAGCGGGTCTCGAGATGAGCAGTTCTTC
TRBJ2-7 NA TRBD1 TRBV5-1 CASSGQGAPDEQYF TGCGCCAGCAGTGGGCAGGGGGCGCCCGACGAGCAGTACTTC
TRBJ2-1 NA TRBD2 TRBV18 CASSPRFPSGVSYNEQFF TGTGCCAGCTCACCACGGTTTCCTAGCGGGGTATCCTACAATGAGCAGTTCTTC
TRBJ1-4 once NA TRBV3-1/TRBV3-2 CASSQGRVNEKLFF TGTGCCAGCAGCCAGGGGAGGGTAAATGAAAAACTGTTTTTT
TRBJ2-5 few NA TRBV25-1 CASSEAKETQYF TGTGCCAGCAGCGAGGCTAAAGAGACCCAGTACTTC
TRBJ1-2 NA TRBD1 TRBV7-9 CASSSPTGGGRGYTF TGTGCCAGCAGCTCTCCGACAGGGGGCGGAAGAGGCTACACCTTC